The 4 T cell receptor beta chains given below trace back to one sample, sequenced in a study of neurological immune-mediated disorders. One entry per CDR3 protein, called by TCRdb with MiXCR from the 5' RACE reads. In the table there are about 15,000 distinct CDR3 sequences, 3.5% of which are singletons. Sequencing was performed on CD8+ T cells from blood. These receptors all stem from a woman in her thirties or forties in good health.

This clonotype has at least ten counts. This CDR3 reads CASSKPTENQPQHF. For the CDR3, the DNA is TGTGCCAGCAGCAAACCGACAGAAAATCAGCCCCAGCATTTT. The chain is built from TRBV21-1 and TRBJ1-5. TRBV21-1 is an annotated pseudogene. This CDR3 contains 14 residues.

This clonotype has at least ten counts. The chain is built from TRBV5-1 and TRBJ2-1, with D possibly being TRBD2 (6 bases). The CDR3 has 15 residues. Trimming shortened V by 0 bases and J by 7 bases, and 14 bases separated the two germline ends. The germline V gene encodes CDR1 SGHRS and CDR2 YFSETQ. CDR3 bases: TGCGCCAGCAGCTTGGCCTGGGGGGAGATTAATGAGCAGTTCTTC. Its protein product is CASSLAWGEINEQFF.

Ten or more counts support this clonotype. This chain uses TRBV3-1 with TRBJ1-1; a weak D match, TRBD1 (6 bases). Trimming removed 0 bases at V and 5 bases at J, with 10 bases between. In germline, CDR1 is LGHDT, CDR2 YNNKEL (reference sequence). The CDR3 is made up of 14 amino acids. The CDR3 loop reads CASSQEGGHTEAFF. CDR3 bases: TGTGCCAGCAGCCAAGAGGGGGGGCATACTGAAGCTTTCTTT.

By frequency in the sample, this clonotype is medium-sized. The genes are TRBV7-2 and TRBJ2-3; TRBD2 matches at 11 bases. Germline-derived CDR1 and CDR2 are SGHTA and FQGNSA. The CDR3 runs 15 residues. The V gene end was trimmed by 6 bases and the J gene end by 4 bases; junction bases not matched to a gene: 6. The CDR3 is CASSPLAGEADTQYF. CDR3 in DNA: TGTGCCAGCAGTCCACTAGCGGGAGAAGCAGATACGCAGTATTTT.